The text below deals with one TCR beta chain. Antigen specificity is unknown. This related bone marrow graft donor gave peripheral blood on the day of marrow donation. This sample is drawn from a study of T cells after posttransplantation cyclophosphamide. Study outcomes and limitations: After PTCy, TRB diversity resembled that of CNI/methotrexate controls. Later blood repertoires were often dominated by clones from the donor CD8+ memory compartment.

Method: immunoSEQ multiplex PCR; TCRdb's copy keeps in-frame clones and lacks some. The sample includes roughly 9,200 clones, about 91% of them seen just once. The TCR was taken from an older woman in good health, CMV-negative, and a related stem cell transplant donor. Sequenced sample: memory CD4+ T cells sorted from PBMCs.

CDR3 protein: CASSLALGDEKLFF. DNA of the CDR3: TGTGCCAGCAGCTTAGCGCTGGGAGATGAAAAACTGTTTTTT. The rearrangement links TRBV7-2 to TRBJ1-4, with D hard to call. The germline V gene has CDR1 SGHTA and CDR2 FQGNSA. V lost 0 bases to trimming and J lost 6 bases, with 8 bases between them. The CDR3 length is 14 residues.